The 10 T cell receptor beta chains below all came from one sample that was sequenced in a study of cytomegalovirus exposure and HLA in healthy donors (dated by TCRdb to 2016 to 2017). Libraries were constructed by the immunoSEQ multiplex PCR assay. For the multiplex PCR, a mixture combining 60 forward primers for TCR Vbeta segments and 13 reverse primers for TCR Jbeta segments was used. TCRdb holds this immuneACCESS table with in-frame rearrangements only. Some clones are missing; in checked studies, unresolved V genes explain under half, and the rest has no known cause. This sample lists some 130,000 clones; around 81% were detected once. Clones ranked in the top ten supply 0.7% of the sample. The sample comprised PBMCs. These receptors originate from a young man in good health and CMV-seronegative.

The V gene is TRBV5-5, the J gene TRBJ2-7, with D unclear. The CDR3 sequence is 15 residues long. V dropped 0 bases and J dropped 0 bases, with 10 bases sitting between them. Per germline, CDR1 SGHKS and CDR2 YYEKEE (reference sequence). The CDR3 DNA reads TGTGCCAGCAGCTTGGGAGATACAGACTCCTACGAGCAGTACTTC. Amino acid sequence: CASSLGDTDSYEQYF.

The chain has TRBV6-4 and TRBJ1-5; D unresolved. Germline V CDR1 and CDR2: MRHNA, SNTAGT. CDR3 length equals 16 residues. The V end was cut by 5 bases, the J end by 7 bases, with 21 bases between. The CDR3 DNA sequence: TGTGCCAGCAGTAAAATGATTGTGGGGAGCGAGCAGCCCCAGCATTTT. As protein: CASSKMIVGSEQPQHF.

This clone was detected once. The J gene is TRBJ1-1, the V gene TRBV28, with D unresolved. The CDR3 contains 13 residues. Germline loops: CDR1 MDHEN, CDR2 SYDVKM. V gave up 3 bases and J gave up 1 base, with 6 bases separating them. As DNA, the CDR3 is TGTGCCAGCAGTTTTGTCAGGAACACTGAAGCTTTCTTT. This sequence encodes CASSFVRNTEAFF.

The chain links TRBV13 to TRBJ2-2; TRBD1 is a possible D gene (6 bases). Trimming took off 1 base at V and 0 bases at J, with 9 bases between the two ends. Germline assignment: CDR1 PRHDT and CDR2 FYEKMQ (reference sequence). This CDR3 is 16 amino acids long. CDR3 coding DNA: TGTGCCAGCAGCTTAGTAAACAGGGCGAACACCGGGGAGCTGTTTTTT. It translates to CASSLVNRANTGELFF.

The CDR3: CASRRGLAGGYEQYF. In DNA, the CDR3 is TGTGCCAGCAGGAGAGGACTAGCGGGGGGCTACGAGCAGTACTTC. The J gene is TRBJ2-7, the V gene TRBV6-5; 14 bases match TRBD2. The CDR3 spans 15 residues. The V and J ends lost 6 bases and 3 bases, in that order; junction bases with no gene match: 4. Germline CDR1 is MNHEY and CDR2 is SVGAGI.

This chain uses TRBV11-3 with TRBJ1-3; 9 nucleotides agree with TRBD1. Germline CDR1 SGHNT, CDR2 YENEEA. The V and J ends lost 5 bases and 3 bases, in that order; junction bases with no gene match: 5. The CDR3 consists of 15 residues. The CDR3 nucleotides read TGTGCCAGCAGCGTTACAGGGGGCTTTGGAAACACCATATATTTT. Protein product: CASSVTGGFGNTIYF.

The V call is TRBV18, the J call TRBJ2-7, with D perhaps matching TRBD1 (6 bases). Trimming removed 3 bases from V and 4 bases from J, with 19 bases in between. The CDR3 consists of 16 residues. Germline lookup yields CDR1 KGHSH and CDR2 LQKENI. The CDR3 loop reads CASSPKTGGVWYEQYF. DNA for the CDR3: TGTGCCAGCTCACCGAAGACAGGAGGAGTTTGGTACGAGCAGTACTTC.

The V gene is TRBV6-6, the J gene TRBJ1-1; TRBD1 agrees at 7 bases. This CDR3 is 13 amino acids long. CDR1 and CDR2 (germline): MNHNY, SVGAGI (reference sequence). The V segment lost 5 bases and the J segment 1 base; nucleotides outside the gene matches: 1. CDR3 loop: CASSTGANTEAFF. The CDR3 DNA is TGTGCCAGCAGTACAGGGGCGAACACTGAAGCTTTCTTT.

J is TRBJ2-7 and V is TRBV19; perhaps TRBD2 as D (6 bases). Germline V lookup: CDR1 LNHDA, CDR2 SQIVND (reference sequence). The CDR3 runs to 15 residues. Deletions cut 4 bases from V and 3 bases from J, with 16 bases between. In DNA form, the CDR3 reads TGTGCCAGTAGTACACAGGAGGGAGACCACTACGAGCAGTACTTC. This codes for CASSTQEGDHYEQYF.

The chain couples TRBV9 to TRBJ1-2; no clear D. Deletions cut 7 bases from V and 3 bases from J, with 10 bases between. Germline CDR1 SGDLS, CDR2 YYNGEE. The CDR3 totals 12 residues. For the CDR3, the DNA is TGTGCCAGCCTAGGTCCAGACTATGGCTACACCTTC. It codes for CASLGPDYGYTF.